Detailed here is one T cell receptor beta chain. It has no known antigen specificity. Per-nucleotide qualities are absent, and no much larger clonotype sits a single base away. This sample is drawn from a study of CD8+ T cells in alopecia areata (dated by TCRdb to the late 2010s). Study-wide context: The treated patients, all with moderate-to-severe alopecia areata, were enrolled in an open-label pilot trial of oral tofacitinib given at 5 to 10 mg twice daily. Scalp clonality was compared among normal scalp (n=4), patchy alopecia areata scalp (n=8), and alopecia totalis/universalis scalp (n=8). TCRbeta CDR3 regions were amplified by immunoSEQ multiplex PCR using 35 Vbeta forward and 13 Jbeta reverse primers. The RNA source kit depended on sample type: the PAXgene miRNA kit for fixed scalp, the miRNeasy kit for PBMCs, and the RNeasy kit for mouse skin. In both human patients and the C3H/HeJ mouse model, the study applied high-throughput TCRbeta sequencing to look at T cell clonal expansion in alopecia areata. Scalp tissue and sorted CD4+ and CD8+ peripheral blood T cells from patchy and totalis/universalis alopecia areata patients and from healthy controls were covered by human TCRbeta sequencing. For the treated patients, the SALT score, which quantifies what percentage of scalp surface area is affected, served as the measure of disease severity. Tofacitinib was administered for 6 to 18 months, and 6 months of follow-up off drug were then conducted to assess delayed response and recurrence. Patients on tofacitinib were biopsied at baseline and after 4 and 24 weeks of treatment, and several of the patients also had a later scalp biopsy. Study-wide conclusions, independent of this receptor: Scalp clonality and the number of expanded CD8+ clones among the top 100 scalp clones were significantly decreased by tofacitinib. Scalp TCR repertoire analysis is complicated because resident alphabeta T cells in normal human skin are also sequenced, whereas mouse skin is dominated by gammadelta T cells. Compared with normal scalp, lesional scalp, particularly in alopecia totalis/universalis, had higher clonality and more expanded CD8+ clones, which suggests antigenic drive. Many expanded lesional clones were found to persist in scalp and blood during tofacitinib treatment, and relapse after treatment cessation may be partly explained by this persistence. The treated cohort was small, with a single nonresponder, so links between baseline CD8+ expansion and response need larger studies. Shared TCR sequences between patients were less evident than in mice, which may be partly attributable to HLA diversity in the patient population.

The intended sense of this specimen's treatment or condition label: oral pan-JAK inhibitor, 5-10 mg twice daily. Lesional scalp punch biopsies and peripheral blood were obtained from alopecia areata patients. PBMCs were isolated by density centrifugation and stained for CD3, CD4 and CD8, and CD4+ and CD8+ T cells were sorted on a FACSAria. From the cysteine through the phenylalanine, the CDR3 covers 13 amino acids. Only the CDR3 portion is preserved as DNA: 39 bases, with reading frame beginning at the first base. V loses 4 bases, J loses 2 bases, and the germline ends lie 8 bases apart. CDR1 is given as SQVTM and CDR2 as ANQGSEA, both from the germline V gene. Library creation used the immunoSEQ multiplex PCR assay. For TCR sequencing, RNA was extracted from every sample and reverse transcribed into cDNA to serve as template. First-strand cDNA was synthesized with SuperScript III using a 2:1 mix of oligo-dT and random hexamers. A synthetic immune receptor repertoire was used to assess amplification bias, and residual bias was removed computationally. As for the original processing: Raw reads were preprocessed for error removal, and CDR3 was defined according to IMGT conventions as running from the conserved cysteine to phenylalanine. Clonality was computed as 1 minus the Shannon entropy, with the entropy normalized by log2 of the number of productive unique TCRs. Whether each scalp clone was CD4 or CD8 was inferred by checking scalp TCRbeta sequences against the CD4 and CD8 repertoires from sorted blood. TCRdb's version of the immuneACCESS table is confined to in-frame rearrangements and falls short of the full clone set. An unresolved V gene accounts for under half of the shortfall where checked; the remainder is of unknown origin. V and J calls and clone size are those listed in that table; D and trimming were worked out from the DNA. Within this sample are 150,000 to 200,000 clones, with roughly 58% of them counted one time only. The ten largest clones add up to more than 15% of the sample.

The starting material was CD4+ T cells sorted from blood, obtained at roughly week 58, from a patient treated with tofacitinib. This sequence was found in a human donor with alopecia areata. The V gene is TRBV29-1 and the J gene is TRBJ1-4; the best D guess is TRBD1, with 5 bases matching. The DNA reads TGCAGCGTTGCTCAGGGTACTAATGAAAAACTGTTTTTT. Translated, this is CSVAQGTNEKLFF. With all but the CDR3 taken from the reference TRBV29-1 and TRBJ1-4 genes, the full variable domain is: SAVISQKPSRDICQRGTSLTIQCQVDSQVTMMFWYRQQPGQSLTLIATANQGSEATYESGFVIDKFPISRPNLTFSTLTVSNMSPEDSSIYLCSVAQGTNEKLFFGSGTQLSVL.